The present entry profiles one T cell receptor beta chain with its context. In the PCR, 60 Vbeta and 13 Jbeta primers were used. TCRdb keeps only in-frame clones here, not all; method: immunoSEQ multiplex PCR. The sample lists about 210,000 clones; 82% were seen once. The data stem from a study of cytomegalovirus exposure and HLA in healthy donors. Germline CDR1 reads SQVTM; CDR2 reads ANQGSEA. J lost 9 bases, V lost 7 bases, and 14 bases had no gene match. The length of the CDR3 is 14 residues. The receptor's source is a man aged 35-49 years in good health and CMV-seropositive. The genes are TRBV29-1 and TRBJ2-1; TRBD2 aligns across 8 bases. Material for sequencing was PBMCs. CDR3 region: CSAPHQRESREQFF. For the CDR3, the DNA is TGCAGCGCCCCGCACCAGCGGGAGAGTCGTGAGCAGTTCTTC.